A selection of T cell receptor beta chains follows, all from one sample in a study of blood T cell repertoires in COVID-19. Data came from immunoSEQ multiplex PCR; TCRdb stores just in-frame clones and leaves some out. The profile shows under 80,000 clones, roughly 80% of them singletons. Sequencing input: peripheral blood. Receptors were obtained from a woman of 80 years or more with active or convalescent COVID-19. CDR3s include the opening cysteine and the closing phenylalanine or tryptophan. D genes are given only for firm matches. The size field is filled for only some rows; it gives once, few, many or a size class.

D gene: TRBD2; V gene: TRBV6-2/TRBV6-3; J gene: TRBJ2-7; clone size: NA; CDR3 protein: CASSSTGTAVAGGSSYEQYF; CDR3 DNA: TGTGCCAGCAGCTCTACCGGGACGGCGGTGGCGGGAGGAAGCTCCTACGAGCAGTACTTC
D gene: TRBD2; V gene: TRBV6-5; J gene: TRBJ2-3; clone size: NA; CDR3 protein: CASSLSGGPTDTQYF; CDR3 DNA: TGTGCCAGCAGCCTTAGCGGGGGGCCGACAGATACGCAGTATTTT
D gene: NA; V gene: TRBV6-2/TRBV6-3; J gene: TRBJ2-3; clone size: few; CDR3 protein: CASSKRQSISTDTQYF; CDR3 DNA: TGTGCCAGCAGTAAACGACAGTCCATTAGCACAGATACGCAGTATTTT
D gene: NA; V gene: TRBV14; J gene: TRBJ1-6; clone size: medium-sized; CDR3 protein: CASSGSPNSPLHF; CDR3 DNA: TGTGCCAGCAGCGGGAGCCCCAATTCACCCCTCCACTTT
D gene: TRBD1; V gene: TRBV29-1; J gene: TRBJ1-2; clone size: NA; CDR3 protein: CSVVRDRSTYGYTF; CDR3 DNA: TGCAGCGTTGTCCGGGACAGGTCGACCTATGGCTACACCTTC
D gene: NA; V gene: TRBV5-4; J gene: TRBJ2-7; clone size: NA; CDR3 protein: CASSLALDRSYEQYF; CDR3 DNA: TGTGCCAGCAGCTTGGCCTTGGACAGATCCTACGAGCAGTACTTC
D gene: TRBD1; V gene: TRBV24-1; J gene: TRBJ2-1; clone size: NA; CDR3 protein: CATSPGTENEQFF; CDR3 DNA: TGTGCCACCTCACCCGGGACAGAAAATGAGCAGTTCTTC
D gene: TRBD1; V gene: TRBV5-1; J gene: TRBJ2-2; clone size: few; CDR3 protein: CASSLAGTGRIGELFF; CDR3 DNA: TGCGCCAGCAGCTTGGCCGGGACAGGTCGGATCGGGGAGCTGTTTTTT
D gene: NA; V gene: TRBV12-3/TRBV12-4; J gene: TRBJ1-5; clone size: NA; CDR3 protein: CASSQKQGSPQHF; CDR3 DNA: TGTGCCAGCAGCCAAAAACAGGGTTCGCCCCAGCATTTT
D gene: TRBD1; V gene: TRBV7-6; J gene: TRBJ1-4; clone size: NA; CDR3 protein: CASSISGGTVKLFF; CDR3 DNA: TGTGCCAGCAGCATTTCAGGGGGTACCGTAAAACTGTTTTTT
D gene: TRBD1; V gene: TRBV2; J gene: TRBJ1-1; clone size: NA; CDR3 protein: CASRRQGGLGTEAFF; CDR3 DNA: TGTGCCAGCAGAAGACAGGGCGGATTGGGCACTGAAGCTTTCTTT
D gene: NA; V gene: TRBV19; J gene: TRBJ2-1; clone size: NA; CDR3 protein: CASSIGARGEQFF; CDR3 DNA: TGTGCCAGTAGTATTGGCGCCCGGGGTGAGCAGTTCTTC
D gene: TRBD1; V gene: TRBV10-3; J gene: TRBJ1-1; clone size: NA; CDR3 protein: CAITRTGLGTEAFF; CDR3 DNA: TGTGCCATCACCAGGACAGGGTTGGGTACTGAAGCTTTCTTT
D gene: NA; V gene: TRBV5-5; J gene: TRBJ2-5; clone size: NA; CDR3 protein: CASSLTIRGVQETQYF; CDR3 DNA: TGTGCCAGCAGCTTGACAATCAGGGGGGTCCAAGAGACCCAGTACTTC
D gene: NA; V gene: TRBV7-2; J gene: TRBJ2-3; clone size: NA; CDR3 protein: CASSLLGASTDTQYF; CDR3 DNA: TGTGCCAGCAGCTTACTTGGTGCGAGCACAGATACGCAGTATTTT
D gene: NA; V gene: TRBV5-8; J gene: TRBJ1-1; clone size: NA; CDR3 protein: CASSSQAGLAFF; CDR3 DNA: TGTGCCAGCAGCTCTCAGGCAGGCTTGGCTTTCTTT
D gene: TRBD2; V gene: TRBV27; J gene: TRBJ2-1; clone size: NA; CDR3 protein: CASSLAGTNNEQFF; CDR3 DNA: TGTGCCAGCAGTCTAGCGGGGACTAACAATGAGCAGTTCTTC
D gene: TRBD1; V gene: TRBV24-1; J gene: TRBJ2-3; clone size: NA; CDR3 protein: CATSDLKTGTGTVTDTQYF; CDR3 DNA: TGTGCCACCAGTGATTTGAAAACCGGGACGGGGACAGTGACAGATACGCAGTATTTT
D gene: TRBD1; V gene: TRBV19; J gene: TRBJ2-7; clone size: few; CDR3 protein: CASSIVGTGNSYEQYF; CDR3 DNA: TGTGCCAGTAGTATCGTCGGGACAGGAAACTCCTACGAGCAGTACTTC
D gene: NA; V gene: TRBV5-6; J gene: TRBJ2-6; clone size: NA; CDR3 protein: CASSFGHLSGANVLTF; CDR3 DNA: TGTGCCAGCAGCTTCGGACACCTCTCTGGGGCCAACGTCCTGACTTTC
D gene: TRBD1; V gene: TRBV30; J gene: TRBJ1-5; clone size: NA; CDR3 protein: CAWSETGGTQPQHF; CDR3 DNA: TGTGCCTGGAGCGAGACAGGGGGCACCCAGCCCCAGCATTTT
D gene: TRBD1; V gene: TRBV24-1; J gene: TRBJ2-3; clone size: NA; CDR3 protein: CATSDPRTGISTDTQYF; CDR3 DNA: TGTGCCACCAGTGACCCCAGGACAGGGATTAGCACAGATACGCAGTATTTT
D gene: TRBD2; V gene: TRBV5-4; J gene: TRBJ2-3; clone size: NA; CDR3 protein: CASSFSGNSPEKQYF; CDR3 DNA: TGTGCCAGCAGCTTTAGCGGGAATAGCCCTGAAAAGCAGTATTTT
D gene: NA; V gene: TRBV21-1; J gene: TRBJ2-1; clone size: NA; CDR3 protein: CASSKLASGYNEQFF; CDR3 DNA: TGTGCCAGCAGCAAATTAGCTAGCGGGTACAATGAGCAGTTCTTC
D gene: TRBD2; V gene: TRBV5-1; J gene: TRBJ2-1; clone size: NA; CDR3 protein: CASSLVRSRGGTPAHNEQFF; CDR3 DNA: TGCGCCAGCAGCTTGGTTAGATCGCGGGGGGGGACCCCGGCTCACAATGAGCAGTTCTTC
D gene: TRBD1; V gene: TRBV10-3; J gene: TRBJ1-1; clone size: NA; CDR3 protein: CAIGQGNEAFF; CDR3 DNA: TGTGCCATCGGACAGGGGAATGAAGCTTTCTTT
D gene: TRBD1; V gene: TRBV5-4; J gene: TRBJ2-7; clone size: NA; CDR3 protein: CASSLDPGGEQYF; CDR3 DNA: TGTGCCAGCAGCCTGGACCCAGGGGGCGAGCAGTACTTC
D gene: TRBD2; V gene: TRBV6-2/TRBV6-3; J gene: TRBJ2-7; clone size: NA; CDR3 protein: CASSYPLPGLAGLTYEQYF; CDR3 DNA: TGTGCCAGCAGTTACCCATTACCGGGACTAGCGGGCCTAACCTACGAGCAGTACTTC
D gene: NA; V gene: TRBV5-4; J gene: TRBJ1-2; clone size: NA; CDR3 protein: CASSFGLSGYTF; CDR3 DNA: TGTGCCAGCAGCTTCGGTCTCTCTGGCTACACCTTC
D gene: TRBD1; V gene: TRBV30; J gene: TRBJ1-3; clone size: NA; CDR3 protein: CASGQGAGNTIYF; CDR3 DNA: TGTGCCTCCGGACAGGGAGCTGGAAACACCATATATTTT
D gene: TRBD2; V gene: TRBV11-2; J gene: TRBJ2-3; clone size: NA; CDR3 protein: CASSSRRLAGAPDTQYF; CDR3 DNA: TGTGCCAGCAGCTCCAGAAGACTAGCGGGAGCGCCAGATACGCAGTATTTT
D gene: TRBD2; V gene: TRBV10-3; J gene: TRBJ2-1; clone size: once; CDR3 protein: CAISESTSGNNEQFF; CDR3 DNA: TGTGCCATCAGTGAGTCGACTAGCGGAAACAATGAGCAGTTCTTC
D gene: NA; V gene: TRBV5-6; J gene: TRBJ1-6; clone size: NA; CDR3 protein: CASTREENSPLHF; CDR3 DNA: TGTGCCAGCACCAGGGAGGAAAATTCACCCCTCCACTTT
D gene: NA; V gene: TRBV18; J gene: TRBJ2-5; clone size: NA; CDR3 protein: CASSLNGGERETQYF; CDR3 DNA: TGTGCCAGCTCACTAAACGGGGGAGAGCGGGAGACCCAGTACTTC
D gene: NA; V gene: TRBV7-3; J gene: TRBJ1-2; clone size: NA; CDR3 protein: CASSLSSGFGYTF; CDR3 DNA: TGTGCCAGCAGCTTAAGTTCGGGGTTTGGCTACACCTTC
D gene: TRBD2; V gene: TRBV19; J gene: TRBJ2-1; clone size: NA; CDR3 protein: CASQLAGGPVNEQFF; CDR3 DNA: TGTGCCAGCCAACTAGCGGGAGGGCCTGTCAATGAGCAGTTCTTC
D gene: TRBD2; V gene: TRBV5-6; J gene: TRBJ2-1; clone size: NA; CDR3 protein: CASSQLPSGGVYNEQFF; CDR3 DNA: TGTGCCAGCAGCCAGCTACCTAGCGGGGGGGTCTACAATGAGCAGTTCTTC
D gene: TRBD2; V gene: TRBV28; J gene: TRBJ2-1; clone size: NA; CDR3 protein: CASSLRGLARMGQFF; CDR3 DNA: TGTGCCAGCAGTTTAAGGGGACTAGCGAGAATGGGGCAGTTCTTC
D gene: NA; V gene: TRBV24-1; J gene: TRBJ1-2; clone size: many; CDR3 protein: CATSDRANYGYTF; CDR3 DNA: TGTGCCACCAGTGACAGGGCTAACTATGGCTACACCTTC
D gene: NA; V gene: TRBV6-5; J gene: TRBJ2-1; clone size: NA; CDR3 protein: CASSYESKQFF; CDR3 DNA: TGTGCCAGCAGTTACGAGAGTAAGCAGTTCTTC
D gene: TRBD1; V gene: TRBV3-1/TRBV3-2; J gene: TRBJ1-2; clone size: NA; CDR3 protein: CASSNRQGEDSNYGYTF; CDR3 DNA: TGTGCCAGCAGCAATAGACAGGGGGAGGATTCAAACTATGGCTACACCTTC
D gene: TRBD1; V gene: TRBV28; J gene: TRBJ1-5; clone size: once; CDR3 protein: CASSLYGQGTPGNQPQHF; CDR3 DNA: TGTGCCAGCAGTTTATACGGACAGGGGACACCCGGCAATCAGCCCCAGCATTTT
D gene: TRBD2; V gene: TRBV4-3; J gene: TRBJ2-7; clone size: NA; CDR3 protein: CASSQGMGGFYEQYF; CDR3 DNA: TGCGCCAGCAGCCAAGGAATGGGAGGGTTCTACGAGCAGTACTTC
D gene: NA; V gene: TRBV9; J gene: TRBJ2-5; clone size: NA; CDR3 protein: CASSVVFRETQYF; CDR3 DNA: TGTGCCAGCAGCGTAGTATTCAGGGAGACCCAGTACTTC
D gene: TRBD2; V gene: TRBV19; J gene: TRBJ2-7; clone size: NA; CDR3 protein: CASKVLAGSYEQYF; CDR3 DNA: TGTGCCAGTAAGGTCCTAGCGGGGTCCTACGAGCAGTACTTC
D gene: TRBD2; V gene: TRBV6-2/TRBV6-3; J gene: TRBJ2-3; clone size: NA; CDR3 protein: CASSLGLADTDTQYF; CDR3 DNA: TGTGCCAGCAGTTTAGGACTAGCAGACACAGATACGCAGTATTTT
D gene: TRBD2; V gene: TRBV7-2; J gene: TRBJ2-4; clone size: NA; CDR3 protein: CASSLGLAGYGIQYF; CDR3 DNA: TGTGCCAGCAGCTTAGGACTAGCGGGGTACGGCATTCAGTACTTC
D gene: TRBD2; V gene: TRBV11-2; J gene: TRBJ2-1; clone size: medium-sized; CDR3 protein: CASSLEGLAGGIYNEQFF; CDR3 DNA: TGTGCCAGCAGCTTAGAAGGTCTAGCGGGGGGAATCTACAATGAGCAGTTCTTC
D gene: TRBD2; V gene: TRBV6-5; J gene: TRBJ2-1; clone size: NA; CDR3 protein: CASSFVAGEGNEQFF; CDR3 DNA: TGTGCCAGCAGTTTCGTAGCGGGAGAGGGTAATGAGCAGTTCTTC
D gene: TRBD2; V gene: TRBV7-3; J gene: TRBJ2-3; clone size: NA; CDR3 protein: CASTGGGLGDTQYF; CDR3 DNA: TGTGCCAGCACCGGGGGGGGGCTGGGAGATACGCAGTATTTT
D gene: TRBD1; V gene: TRBV28; J gene: TRBJ2-5; clone size: NA; CDR3 protein: CASRTWTGGVETQYF; CDR3 DNA: TGTGCCAGCAGAACCTGGACAGGGGGCGTAGAGACCCAGTACTTC
D gene: TRBD2; V gene: TRBV9; J gene: TRBJ2-1; clone size: NA; CDR3 protein: CASSTPGLAGNEQFF; CDR3 DNA: TGTGCCAGCAGCACCCCGGGACTAGCGGGTAATGAGCAGTTCTTC
D gene: TRBD1; V gene: TRBV7-2; J gene: TRBJ2-5; clone size: NA; CDR3 protein: CASSLRGQKGETQYF; CDR3 DNA: TGTGCCAGCAGCTTAAGGGGACAGAAGGGAGAGACCCAGTACTTC
D gene: NA; V gene: TRBV10-3; J gene: TRBJ2-5; clone size: NA; CDR3 protein: CATSVLSGTQYF; CDR3 DNA: TGTGCCACGTCAGTCCTTTCGGGGACCCAGTACTTC
D gene: TRBD1; V gene: TRBV6-4; J gene: TRBJ1-1; clone size: few; CDR3 protein: CASRVDSGTGAGEAFF; CDR3 DNA: TGTGCCAGCAGGGTCGACTCCGGGACAGGGGCTGGTGAAGCTTTCTTT
D gene: NA; V gene: TRBV28; J gene: TRBJ1-1; clone size: NA; CDR3 protein: CASSFIQRRGEAFF; CDR3 DNA: TGTGCCAGCAGTTTTATCCAGAGACGGGGTGAAGCTTTCTTT
D gene: NA; V gene: TRBV30; J gene: TRBJ1-4; clone size: NA; CDR3 protein: CAWSLPGGGKLFF; CDR3 DNA: TGTGCCTGGAGTCTTCCGGGAGGTGGGAAACTGTTTTTT
D gene: TRBD1; V gene: TRBV27; J gene: TRBJ2-7; clone size: NA; CDR3 protein: CASSSAGTGTYEQYF; CDR3 DNA: TGTGCCAGCAGTTCCGCCGGGACAGGGACCTACGAGCAGTACTTC
D gene: NA; V gene: TRBV7-2; J gene: TRBJ1-3; clone size: once; CDR3 protein: CASTRTGSSGNTIYF; CDR3 DNA: TGTGCCAGCACCAGAACAGGGAGCTCTGGAAACACCATATATTTT
D gene: NA; V gene: TRBV19; J gene: TRBJ2-2; clone size: medium-sized; CDR3 protein: CASTQRGTGELFF; CDR3 DNA: TGTGCCAGTACTCAGAGGGGGACCGGGGAGCTGTTTTTT